These 21 T cell receptor beta chains originate from one sample sequenced in a study of blood T cell repertoires in COVID-19. Profiling relied on immunoSEQ multiplex PCR, and the TCRdb table lists in-frame clones only, not all of them. This table holds roughly 130,000 clones, about 88% found once. The sequenced sample was peripheral blood. The receptors were gathered from a middle-aged man with active COVID-19.

The chain joins TRBV6-5 to TRBJ1-2; 9 bases agree with TRBD1. V shed 4 bases, J shed 8 bases, and the junction held 11 bases outside the gene matches. The CDR3 sequence is 15 residues long. In germline, CDR1 is MNHEY, CDR2 SVGAGI. CDR3 amino acids: CASSSGTGLSLGYTF. In nucleotides, the CDR3 is TGTGCCAGCAGTTCAGGGACAGGGCTATCCTTGGGCTACACCTTC.

The genes are TRBV7-9 and TRBJ1-3; 7 nucleotides match TRBD1. The CDR3 spans 17 residues. V was pared by 4 bases and J by 2 bases, with 11 bases of the junction left unmatched. Germline V lookup: CDR1 SEHNR, CDR2 FQNEAQ (reference sequence). CDR3 sequence: CASSSLQTGAPGNTIYF. The CDR3, as DNA: TGTGCCAGCAGCTCCCTCCAAACAGGGGCTCCTGGAAACACCATATATTTT.

The J gene is TRBJ2-3, the V gene TRBV3-1 (or the pseudogene TRBV3-2); a weak D match, TRBD1 (5 bases). Germline CDR1 is LGHDT and CDR2 is YNNKEL (reference sequence). With 3 bases removed from V and 6 bases from J, the gap between germline ends came to 10 bases. The length of the CDR3 is 13 residues. Here the CDR3 reads CASSQAQVDTQYF. The CDR3 bases are TGTGCCAGCAGCCAGGCACAGGTGGATACGCAGTATTTT.

This chain connects TRBV6-1 to TRBJ1-2, with a weak D call TRBD1 (5 bases). The germline V gene has CDR1 MNHNS and CDR2 SASEGT. The ends were cut back, 1 base at V and 6 bases at J, with 15 bases in the middle. The CDR3 is made up of 15 amino acids. The CDR3 is CASSEVGVEKDGYTF. The CDR3 bases are TGTGCCAGCAGTGAAGTAGGGGTTGAGAAGGATGGCTACACCTTC.

The rearrangement links TRBV2 to TRBJ1-6, with D possibly matching TRBD1 (5 bases). The CDR3 length is 15 residues. Trimming cost V 6 bases and J 9 bases, with 18 bases left between them. Germline values: CDR1 SNHLY, CDR2 FYNNEI. This CDR3 is CASRGGPGGFSPLHF. The CDR3 DNA is TGTGCCAGCAGGGGAGGACCGGGGGGATTTTCACCCCTCCACTTT.

This chain uses TRBV15 with TRBJ2-7; D may be TRBD2 (6 bases). Trimming cost V 0 bases and J 0 bases, with 15 bases left between them. Germline V gives CDR1 LNHNV, CDR2 YYDKDF (reference sequence). The CDR3 length is 17 residues. The chain's CDR3 is CATSRDLGGLNSYEQYV. The CDR3 DNA follows: TGTGCCACCAGCAGAGATCTTGGGGGACTGAACTCCTACGAGCAGTACGTC.

This clone was counted once. The gene calls are TRBV28 and TRBJ2-3, with 8 bases matching TRBD2. This CDR3 is 15 amino acids long. Germline assignment: CDR1 MDHEN and CDR2 SYDVKM. With V trimmed by 6 bases and J by 5 bases, 10 bases remained unmatched. As DNA, the CDR3 is TGTGCCAGCAGCAGCAGCGGGAGTGAAGAAGATACGCAGTATTTT. Protein: CASSSSGSEEDTQYF.

The chain combines TRBV19 with TRBJ2-3; TRBD1 might be the D (5 bases). This CDR3 contains 13 residues. The V end lost 8 bases, the J end lost 2 bases, and 11 bases lay between the germline ends. CDR1 is LNHDA, CDR2 SQIVND, per germline (reference sequence). CDR3 sequence reads: CASLGRVTDTQYF. CDR3 nucleotides: TGTGCCAGTTTGGGCAGGGTCACAGATACGCAGTATTTT.

This chain joins TRBV3-1 (or the pseudogene TRBV3-2) and TRBJ2-7; 11 positions match TRBD2. V lost 3 bases, J lost 4 bases, and 2 bases stayed unmatched. The CDR3 totals 14 residues. Germline CDR1 reads LGHDT; CDR2 reads YNNKEL (reference sequence). This CDR3 is CASSQGTSGYEQYV. The CDR3 DNA sequence: TGTGCCAGCAGCCAGGGGACTAGCGGATACGAGCAGTACGTC.

The V call is TRBV18, the J call TRBJ1-4, with a weak D call TRBD1 (6 bases). The CDR3 loop spans 15 amino acids. Trimming pared 0 bases from V and 11 bases from J, leaving 16 bases between. Germline V gene data show CDR1 as KGHSH and CDR2 as LQKENI. The CDR3 DNA reads TGTGCCAGCTCACCACCTAGCTCACAGGGCGTGAAACTGTTTTTT. This encodes CASSPPSSQGVKLFF.

The rearrangement joins TRBV2 to TRBJ2-2, with 13 bases fitting TRBD2. Germline V CDR1 and CDR2: SNHLY, FYNNEI. Trimming removed 5 bases from V and 4 bases from J; junction bases left unmatched: 10. CDR3 length equals 18 residues. The CDR3 sequence: CASSTGTSGASSTGELFF. The CDR3, as DNA: TGTGCCAGCAGTACCGGGACTAGCGGGGCCTCCTCCACCGGGGAGCTGTTTTTT.

The gene calls are TRBV18 and TRBJ2-7; 7 nucleotides align to TRBD2. J was trimmed by 7 bases and V by 6 bases; bases with no gene match: 15. The CDR3 is 15 residues long. Germline CDR1 KGHSH, CDR2 LQKENI. The CDR3 loop is CASSRTYKGREEQYV. The CDR3 DNA reads TGTGCCAGCTCCCGGACCTACAAGGGGAGGGAGGAGCAGTACGTC.

The genes are TRBV7-2 and TRBJ2-6, with a tentative D call TRBD1 (6 bases). Germline CDR1 SGHTA, CDR2 FQGNSA. This CDR3 contains 14 residues. V lost 4 bases, J lost 4 bases, and 8 bases lay in between. The CDR3 DNA follows: TGTGCCAGCAGCTATACAGGGGGGGCCAACGTCCTGACTTTC. Its protein product is CASSYTGGANVLTF.

The chain links TRBV5-5 to TRBJ2-3; D possibly corresponds to TRBD2 (5 bases). Trimming shortened V by 1 base and J by 7 bases, and 16 bases separated the two germline ends. There are 15 residues in the CDR3. Per germline, CDR1 SGHKS and CDR2 YYEKEE (reference sequence). The CDR3 protein is CASSLYGLKDYTQYF. CDR3 DNA sequence: TGTGCCAGCAGCTTGTACGGACTGAAGGATTATACGCAGTATTTT.

This chain joins TRBV9 and TRBJ2-1; D remains ambiguous. Trimming pared 0 bases from V and 5 bases from J, leaving 9 bases between. This CDR3 has 14 amino acids. CDR1 is SGDLS, CDR2 YYNGEE, per germline. The chain's CDR3 is CASSVVSGNNEQFF. CDR3 sequence (DNA): TGTGCCAGCAGCGTAGTGTCAGGTAACAATGAGCAGTTCTTC.

This clone was seen a single time. The rearrangement joins TRBV2 to TRBJ2-1; the match to TRBD2 covers 8 bases. Germline V CDR1 and CDR2: SNHLY, FYNNEI. This CDR3 region has 16 residues. With V trimmed by 4 bases and J by 2 bases, 7 bases remained unmatched. The CDR3 DNA follows: TGTGCCAGCAGTGCTAGCGGGTACTACACCTACAATGAGCAGTTCTTC. Its translation is CASSASGYYTYNEQFF. Supplemented by reference TRBV2 and TRBJ2-1, the full variable domain reads EPEVTQTPSHQVTQMGQEVILRCVPISNHLYFYWYRQILGQKVEFLVSFYNNEISEKSEIFDDQFSVERPDGSNFTLKIRSTKLEDSAMYFCASSASGYYTYNEQFFGPGTRLTVL.

CDR3 in DNA: TGTGCCAGCAGTGAAGCGTTGGGACAGGCCTACGAGCAGTACTTC. It specifies CASSEALGQAYEQYF. The chain couples TRBV2 to TRBJ2-7; 8 positions agree with TRBD1. Germline CDR1 and CDR2: SNHLY and FYNNEI. This CDR3 contains 15 residues. Losses at the gene ends were 0 bases for V and 2 bases for J; bases not matched to a gene: 3.

This rearrangement joins TRBV7-9 to TRBJ2-3, with TRBD2 matching 7 bases. Looked up from germline, CDR1 is SEHNR and CDR2 is FQNEAQ (reference sequence). V was pared by 5 bases and J by 1 base, with 9 bases of the junction left unmatched. CDR3 size: 16 residues. In DNA, the CDR3 is TGTGCCAGCAGCCAGGGACTACTGGGTCGCACAGATACGCAGTATTTT. Its protein product is CASSQGLLGRTDTQYF.

This clone has just one count. V is TRBV4-1 and J is TRBJ2-3, with D unresolved. This CDR3 region has 11 residues. From germline, CDR1 is MGHRA and CDR2 YSYEKL. Trimming left V 4 bases short and J 6 bases short, with 5 bases between. As DNA, the CDR3 is TGCGCCAGCAGCCTAGCCGATACGCAGTATTTT. Its translation: CASSLADTQYF.

CDR3 in amino acids: CATSDSGRGVGNQPQHF. The CDR3 nucleotides are TGTGCCACCAGTGATTCAGGACGGGGTGTCGGCAATCAGCCCCAGCATTTT. The V and J genes are TRBV24-1 and TRBJ1-5; D is unresolved. The germline V gene encodes CDR1 KGHDR and CDR2 SFDVKD. The CDR3 has 17 amino acids. V was pared by 2 bases and J by 2 bases, with 15 bases between.

This clone appeared a few times. J is TRBJ1-1 and V is TRBV3-1 (or the pseudogene TRBV3-2); D gene unclear. Germline CDR1 and CDR2: LGHDT and YNNKEL (reference sequence). Trimming left V 0 bases short and J 4 bases short, with 9 bases between. The CDR3 runs 14 residues. The CDR3 DNA reads as TGTGCCAGCAGCCAAGAGGGCCGTGGCACTGAAGCTTTCTTT. Its translation: CASSQEGRGTEAFF.